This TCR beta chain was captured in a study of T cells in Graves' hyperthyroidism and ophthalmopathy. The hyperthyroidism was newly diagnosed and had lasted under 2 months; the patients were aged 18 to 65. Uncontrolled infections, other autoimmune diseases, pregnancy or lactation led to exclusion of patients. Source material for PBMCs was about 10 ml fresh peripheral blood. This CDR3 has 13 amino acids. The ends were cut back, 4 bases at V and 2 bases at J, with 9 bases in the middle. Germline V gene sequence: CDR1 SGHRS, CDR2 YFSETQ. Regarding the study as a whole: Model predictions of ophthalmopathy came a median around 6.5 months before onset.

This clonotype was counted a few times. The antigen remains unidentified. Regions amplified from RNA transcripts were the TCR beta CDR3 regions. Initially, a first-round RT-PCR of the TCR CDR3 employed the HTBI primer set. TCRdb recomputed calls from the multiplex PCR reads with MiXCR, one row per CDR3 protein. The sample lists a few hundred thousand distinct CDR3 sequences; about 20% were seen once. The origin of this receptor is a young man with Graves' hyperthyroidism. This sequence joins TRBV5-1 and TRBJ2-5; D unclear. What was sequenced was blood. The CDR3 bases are TGCGCCAGCAGCCCGCTTCGGCAAGAGACCCAGTACTTC. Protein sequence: CASSPLRQETQYF. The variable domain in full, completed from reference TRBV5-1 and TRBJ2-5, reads KAGVTQTPRYLIKTRGQQVTLSCSPISGHRSVSWYQQTPGQGLQFLFEYFSETQRNKGNFPGRFSGRQFSNSRSEMNVSTLELGDSALYLCASSPLRQETQYFGPGTRLLVL.